The rows below give T cell receptor beta chains drawn from one sample of a study of post-analysis software for immune sequencing data. TCRdb independently ran MiXCR on the PCR reads; one entry per CDR3 protein. The sample yields fewer than 850,000 distinct CDR3 sequences, 30% seen once. Material for sequencing was blood. The receptors stem from a girl aged 10 to 17 with multiple sclerosis. Both conserved end residues are part of each CDR3. Fields, in order: clone size, D gene, V gene, J gene, CDR3 DNA, CDR3 protein. D genes are given only for firm matches. Some rows mark clone size as missing; the rest say once, few, many or name a class of expanded clone.

clone size: many; D gene: NA; V gene: TRBV20-1; J gene: TRBJ2-1; CDR3 DNA: TGCAGTGCTAGATCGGGCGGGACTTCCTACAATGAGCAGTTCTTC; CDR3 protein: CSARSGGTSYNEQFF
clone size: many; D gene: NA; V gene: TRBV6-5; J gene: TRBJ1-2; CDR3 DNA: TGTGCCAGCAGTAAACAGGGAGCCGCCGGCTACACCTTC; CDR3 protein: CASSKQGAAGYTF
clone size: NA; D gene: TRBD1; V gene: TRBV7-2; J gene: TRBJ2-7; CDR3 DNA: TGTGCCAGCAGCTTAATAGGCCCTAGACAGGGGTACTCCTACGAGCAGTACTTC; CDR3 protein: CASSLIGPRQGYSYEQYF
clone size: NA; D gene: NA; V gene: TRBV12-3/TRBV12-4; J gene: TRBJ1-2; CDR3 DNA: TGTGCCAGCAGTTTAGGTGGAAAGGCTGGCTACACCTTC; CDR3 protein: CASSLGGKAGYTF
clone size: NA; D gene: NA; V gene: TRBV29-1; J gene: TRBJ2-5; CDR3 DNA: TGCAGCGTTTACGCGGCCGGGTTTAGGGGAGAGACCCAGTACTTC; CDR3 protein: CSVYAAGFRGETQYF
clone size: NA; D gene: TRBD2; V gene: TRBV7-9; J gene: TRBJ2-6; CDR3 DNA: TGTGCCAGCAGCTTGACTAGCGTCTCTGGGGCCAACGTCCTGACTTTC; CDR3 protein: CASSLTSVSGANVLTF
clone size: few; D gene: NA; V gene: TRBV5-1; J gene: TRBJ2-5; CDR3 DNA: TGCGCCAGCAGCCCCAGACGCCCTGGTAGGGAGACCCAGTACTTC; CDR3 protein: CASSPRRPGRETQYF
clone size: NA; D gene: TRBD2; V gene: TRBV20-1; J gene: TRBJ2-5; CDR3 DNA: TGCAGTCGGACTAGCGTAATGGCAGAGGCCCAGTACTTC; CDR3 protein: CSRTSVMAEAQYF
clone size: few; D gene: NA; V gene: TRBV12-3/TRBV12-4; J gene: TRBJ2-3; CDR3 DNA: TGTGCCAGCAGTGAGCAAACCGGGACCGGCGTCCGAGATACGCAGTATTTT; CDR3 protein: CASSEQTGTGVRDTQYF
clone size: few; D gene: NA; V gene: TRBV6-2/TRBV6-3; J gene: TRBJ2-3; CDR3 DNA: TGTGCCAGCAGTTACCCCGATCGACTAAGCGCAGATACGCAGTATTTT; CDR3 protein: CASSYPDRLSADTQYF
clone size: few; D gene: TRBD2; V gene: TRBV20-1; J gene: TRBJ2-1; CDR3 DNA: TGCAGACCGACAGCGGGAGGTTACAATGAGCAGTTCTTC; CDR3 protein: CRPTAGGYNEQFF
clone size: many; D gene: TRBD2; V gene: TRBV4-3; J gene: TRBJ2-1; CDR3 DNA: TGCGCCAGCAGCCAAGATCCCCCAGGCGGGAGGTACAATGAGCAGTTCTTC; CDR3 protein: CASSQDPPGGRYNEQFF
clone size: few; D gene: TRBD2; V gene: TRBV7-9; J gene: TRBJ2-3; CDR3 DNA: TGTGCCAGCAGCGCTCTTCTTCCGGGAGGGACAGATACGCAGTATTTT; CDR3 protein: CASSALLPGGTDTQYF
clone size: few; D gene: NA; V gene: TRBV28; J gene: TRBJ2-6; CDR3 DNA: TGTGCCAGCAGTCCGGGGGCAACCTCTGGGGCCAACGTCCTGACTTTC; CDR3 protein: CASSPGATSGANVLTF
clone size: NA; D gene: NA; V gene: TRBV6-5; J gene: TRBJ1-2; CDR3 DNA: TGTGCCAGCAGTTACGAGTGGGAGCCAACTAATGGCTACACCTTC; CDR3 protein: CASSYEWEPTNGYTF
clone size: few; D gene: NA; V gene: TRBV28; J gene: TRBJ2-3; CDR3 DNA: TGTGCCAGCAGCCCCGAGACTATGACAGATACGCAGTATTTT; CDR3 protein: CASSPETMTDTQYF
clone size: once; D gene: NA; V gene: TRBV3-1; J gene: TRBJ2-1; CDR3 DNA: TGTGCCAGCAGCTCTACCGAGACAGGGTTCTTC; CDR3 protein: CASSSTETGFF
clone size: NA; D gene: NA; V gene: TRBV13; J gene: TRBJ1-4; CDR3 DNA: TGTGCCAGCAGCTTAGTCCAGGATAATGAAAAACTGTTTTTT; CDR3 protein: CASSLVQDNEKLFF
clone size: few; D gene: TRBD1; V gene: TRBV29-1; J gene: TRBJ2-3; CDR3 DNA: TGCAGCGTTAACGCACGTTCAGGGGGCAGGGGAGATACGCAGTATTTT; CDR3 protein: CSVNARSGGRGDTQYF
clone size: NA; D gene: TRBD1; V gene: TRBV6-1; J gene: TRBJ2-7; CDR3 DNA: TGTGCCAGCAGTGAGCGAAGGGGGCCCGGCTCCTACGAGCAGTACTTC; CDR3 protein: CASSERRGPGSYEQYF
clone size: few; D gene: NA; V gene: TRBV6-2/TRBV6-3; J gene: TRBJ2-1; CDR3 DNA: TGTGCCAGCAGTTACGTAATCGTAAGCGCCCCCGGGCGCGAGCAGTTCTTC; CDR3 protein: CASSYVIVSAPGREQFF
clone size: NA; D gene: TRBD2; V gene: TRBV20-1; J gene: TRBJ2-1; CDR3 DNA: TGCAGTGCTAGAGTTCACCCCCGCCCGGGGGGGTTGAGCTCCTACAATGAGCAGTTCTTC; CDR3 protein: CSARVHPRPGGLSSYNEQFF
clone size: NA; D gene: TRBD1; V gene: TRBV29-1; J gene: TRBJ1-2; CDR3 DNA: TGCAGCTATCGACAGGGGGCCTATGGCTACACCTTC; CDR3 protein: CSYRQGAYGYTF
clone size: NA; D gene: TRBD1; V gene: TRBV7-2; J gene: TRBJ2-1; CDR3 DNA: TGTGCCAGCAGCCCCGATAGGGGTCGGGACAGAAGATTTAATGAGCAGTTCTTC; CDR3 protein: CASSPDRGRDRRFNEQFF
clone size: many; D gene: NA; V gene: TRBV12-3/TRBV12-4; J gene: TRBJ2-1; CDR3 DNA: TGTGCCAGCACCACAGGGTTGAGGGAGCAGTTCTTC; CDR3 protein: CASTTGLREQFF
clone size: few; D gene: NA; V gene: TRBV4-2; J gene: TRBJ1-6; CDR3 DNA: TGTGCCAGCAGTCACCGATCAGACCCACGGGAGAGGCGAAATTCACCCCTCCACTTT; CDR3 protein: CASSHRSDPRERRNSPLHF
clone size: few; D gene: NA; V gene: TRBV2; J gene: TRBJ2-6; CDR3 DNA: TGTGCCAGCAGGGAAGCCGGACCAACCAACGTCCTGACTTTC; CDR3 protein: CASREAGPTNVLTF
clone size: NA; D gene: NA; V gene: TRBV7-2; J gene: TRBJ1-2; CDR3 DNA: TGTGCCAGCAGCGTAGGGGGGAGTAACTATGGCTACACCTTC; CDR3 protein: CASSVGGSNYGYTF
clone size: NA; D gene: TRBD2; V gene: TRBV7-2; J gene: TRBJ2-1; CDR3 DNA: TGTGCCAGCAGCTTAGACGGGAGGACCAACAATGAGCAGTTCTTC; CDR3 protein: CASSLDGRTNNEQFF
clone size: few; D gene: TRBD2; V gene: TRBV5-1; J gene: TRBJ2-1; CDR3 DNA: TGCGCCAGCAGCCCGAGGGTTGGTACTAGCGGGGCAAGCAATGAGCAGTTCTTC; CDR3 protein: CASSPRVGTSGASNEQFF
clone size: NA; D gene: NA; V gene: TRBV24-1; J gene: TRBJ2-7; CDR3 DNA: TGTGCCACCAGTGATAGCCGGGAGTTCAACGAGCAGTACTTC; CDR3 protein: CATSDSREFNEQYF
clone size: NA; D gene: NA; V gene: TRBV7-9; J gene: TRBJ2-5; CDR3 DNA: TGTGCCGGCAGCTTAGGAGGAGAAGAGACCCAGTACTTC; CDR3 protein: CAGSLGGEETQYF
clone size: few; D gene: TRBD2; V gene: TRBV2; J gene: TRBJ2-1; CDR3 DNA: TGTGCCAGCAGCACAAGGACTAGCGGGACGCGGGAGCAGTTCTTC; CDR3 protein: CASSTRTSGTREQFF
clone size: NA; D gene: TRBD2; V gene: TRBV6-2/TRBV6-3; J gene: TRBJ2-1; CDR3 DNA: TGTGCCAGCAGGCGAGCGGGGGCGACCTACAATGAGCAGTTCTTC; CDR3 protein: CASRRAGATYNEQFF
clone size: few; D gene: TRBD1; V gene: TRBV7-9; J gene: TRBJ1-6; CDR3 DNA: TGTGCCAGCAGCTCCGAAGGGGGCGGAGTGATCTATAATTCACCCCTCCACTTT; CDR3 protein: CASSSEGGGVIYNSPLHF